The T cell receptor beta chain under discussion was sequenced for a study of CD8 T cells in Susac syndrome. The CDR3 totals 16 residues. Trimming pared 3 bases from V and 0 bases from J, leaving 11 bases between. CDR1 LNHNV and CDR2 YYDKDF come from the germline V gene (reference sequence). RNA, at 0.5 to 1 ug, was reverse transcribed with random hexamers. Amplification of TCR beta CDR3 spanned 54 Vbeta and 13 Jbeta via immunoSEQ multiplex PCR. Via MiXCR, TCRdb re-called the immunoSEQ multiplex PCR reads, giving one row per CDR3 protein. This sample has fewer than 100,000 distinct CDR3 sequences, with 90% to 95% found just once. High-throughput TCR beta sequencing covered peripheral CD8+ and CD4+ T cells. TEMRA cells were FACS-enriched and CD8+ and CD4+ T cells negatively isolated.

This TCR came from a human donor with multiple sclerosis. The chain couples TRBV15 to TRBJ1-4, with D possibly being TRBD1 (6 bases). The specimen sequenced was CD8+ T cells from PBMCs. The CDR3 here is CATSRYRDATNEKLFF. Here the CDR3 DNA reads TGTGCCACCAGCAGGTACAGGGATGCAACTAATGAAAAACTGTTTTTT.